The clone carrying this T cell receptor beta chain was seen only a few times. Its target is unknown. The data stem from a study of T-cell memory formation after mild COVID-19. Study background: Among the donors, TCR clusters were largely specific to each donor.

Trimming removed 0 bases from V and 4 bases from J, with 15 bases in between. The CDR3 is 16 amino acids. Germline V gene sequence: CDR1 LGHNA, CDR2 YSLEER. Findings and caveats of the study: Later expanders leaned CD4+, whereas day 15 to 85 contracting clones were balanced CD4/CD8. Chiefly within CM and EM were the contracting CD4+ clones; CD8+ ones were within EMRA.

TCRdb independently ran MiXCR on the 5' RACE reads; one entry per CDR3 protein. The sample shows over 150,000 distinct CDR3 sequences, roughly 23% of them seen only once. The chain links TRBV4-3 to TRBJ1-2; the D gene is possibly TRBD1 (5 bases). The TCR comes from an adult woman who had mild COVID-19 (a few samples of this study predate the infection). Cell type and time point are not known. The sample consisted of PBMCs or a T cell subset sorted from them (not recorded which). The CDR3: CASSQDRTGGVYGYTF. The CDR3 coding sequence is TGCGCCAGCAGCCAAGACCGAACAGGAGGGGTCTATGGCTACACCTTC.